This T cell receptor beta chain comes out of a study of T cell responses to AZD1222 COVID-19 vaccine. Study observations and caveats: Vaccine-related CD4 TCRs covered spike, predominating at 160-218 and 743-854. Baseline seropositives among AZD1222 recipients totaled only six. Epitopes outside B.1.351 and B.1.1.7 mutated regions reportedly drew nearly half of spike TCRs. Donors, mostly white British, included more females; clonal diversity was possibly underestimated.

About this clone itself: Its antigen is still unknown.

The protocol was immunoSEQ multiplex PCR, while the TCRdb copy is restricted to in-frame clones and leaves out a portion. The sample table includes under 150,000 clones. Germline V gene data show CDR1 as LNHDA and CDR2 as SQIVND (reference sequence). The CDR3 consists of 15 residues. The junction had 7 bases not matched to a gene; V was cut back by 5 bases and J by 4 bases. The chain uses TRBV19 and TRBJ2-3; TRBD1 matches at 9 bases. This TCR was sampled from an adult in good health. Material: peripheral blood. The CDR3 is CASSPGQGLADTQYF. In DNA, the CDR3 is TGTGCCAGTAGTCCGGGACAGGGCTTGGCAGATACGCAGTATTTT.